The entry below describes one TCR beta chain. TCR beta sequencing covered blood CD8+ and CD4+ T cells. Healthy donors constituted the control group, matched for age and sex. It was negative isolation that provided the CD8+ and CD4+ T cells, whereas TEMRA cells were enriched by FACS. Random hexamers were used to reverse transcribe the RNA input (0.5 to 1 ug). It was immunoSEQ multiplex PCR that amplified TCR beta CDR3 across 54 Vbeta and 13 Jbeta. From the immunoSEQ multiplex PCR reads, TCRdb called clonotypes with MiXCR, one entry per CDR3 protein. This sample has 180,000 or so distinct CDR3 sequences, with around 94% found just once. The CDR3 consists of 15 residues. Germline-derived CDR1 and CDR2 are KGHSH and LQKENI. V shed 1 base and J shed 1 base, with 9 bases lying between them. These data belong to a study of CD8 T cells in Susac syndrome.

V gene TRBV18 combines with J gene TRBJ2-3, with D tentatively TRBD1 (6 bases). The sample consisted of CD4+ T cells from PBMCs. This clonotype was sampled from a human donor in good health. The CDR3 coding sequence is TGTGCCAGCTCACCACGGGGACACGGCACAGATACGCAGTATTTT. This encodes CASSPRGHGTDTQYF.